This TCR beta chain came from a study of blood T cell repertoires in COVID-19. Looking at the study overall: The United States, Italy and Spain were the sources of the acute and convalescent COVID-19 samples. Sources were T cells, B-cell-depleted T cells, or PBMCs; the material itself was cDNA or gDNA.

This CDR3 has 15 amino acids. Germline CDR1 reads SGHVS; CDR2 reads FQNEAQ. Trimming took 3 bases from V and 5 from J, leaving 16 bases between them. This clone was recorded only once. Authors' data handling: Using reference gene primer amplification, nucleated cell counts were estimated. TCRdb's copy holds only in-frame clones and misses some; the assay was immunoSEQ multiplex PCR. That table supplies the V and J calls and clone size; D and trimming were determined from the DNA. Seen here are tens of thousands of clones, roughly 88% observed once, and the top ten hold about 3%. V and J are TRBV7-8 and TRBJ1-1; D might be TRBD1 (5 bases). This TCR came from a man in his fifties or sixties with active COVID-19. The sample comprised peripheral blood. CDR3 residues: CASSFRRRGGTEAFF. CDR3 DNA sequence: TGTGCCAGCAGCTTCCGTCGGAGGGGAGGAACTGAAGCTTTCTTT.